This passage covers 30 T cell receptor beta chains from one sample sequenced in a study of CD8+CD57+ T cells in acquired aplastic anemia. The template used for profiling TCR beta VDJ and CDR3 was genomic DNA. TCRdb recomputed calls from the reads with MiXCR, one row per CDR3 protein. The table records 150,000 to 200,000 distinct CDR3 sequences, roughly 43% of them present only once. Whoever was chosen for sequencing had shown CD8+CD57+ cell expansion by flow cytometry. Sequences were obtained from sorted CD4+, CD8+, or CD8+CD57+ T cells (not recorded which) from PBMCs. The source is a human donor with aplastic anemia.

The chain combines TRBV7-3 with TRBJ1-6, with 9 bases matching TRBD1. The CDR3 loop spans 16 amino acids. Trimming cost V 4 bases and J 9 bases; bases outside gene matches: 10. Germline V gene sequence: CDR1 SGHTA, CDR2 FQGTGA. The CDR3 region is CASSWSGQGSGSPLHF. The DNA of the CDR3 is TGTGCCAGCAGCTGGTCGGGACAGGGCTCGGGTTCACCCCTCCACTTT.

This clonotype has just a few counts. The chain recombines TRBV10-3 with TRBJ1-2; D is perhaps TRBD1 (5 bases). Germline CDR1 ENHRY, CDR2 SYGVKD. The CDR3 contains 12 residues. The ends were cut back, 7 bases at V and 6 bases at J, with 12 bases in the middle. CDR3 sequence reads: CAITKEGNGYTF. As DNA, the CDR3 is TGTGCCATCACAAAGGAGGGGAATGGCTACACCTTC.

The chain carries TRBV7-9 and TRBJ1-2; the D gene is possibly TRBD1 (5 bases). Trimming left V 5 bases short and J 4 bases short, with 8 bases between. Germline CDR1 is SEHNR and CDR2 is FQNEAQ (reference sequence). The CDR3 loop spans 12 amino acids. The CDR3 DNA is TGTGCCAGCAGCCCCGACAGCTATGGCTACACCTTC. It yields the protein CASSPDSYGYTF.

The chain uses TRBV12-3 or TRBV12-4 and TRBJ2-5, with 9 bases that match TRBD2. The ends lost 6 bases at V and 4 bases at J; junction bases unmatched: 9. This CDR3 has 15 amino acids. The CDR3 loop is CASRERGRGGETQYF. In DNA, the CDR3 is TGTGCCAGCAGGGAGAGAGGGCGGGGGGGAGAGACCCAGTACTTC.

V usage is TRBV30 and J usage is TRBJ2-1; 8 positions agree with TRBD2. Germline lookup yields CDR1 GTSNPN and CDR2 SVGIG (reference sequence). CDR3 length equals 13 residues. The trim removed 8 bases at V and 9 bases at J, leaving 12 bases unmatched. The CDR3 DNA is TGTGCCCTTAATATCGGGAGGGCCGGTGAGCAGTTCTTC. This translates into CALNIGRAGEQFF.

This clonotype was found many times. V and J are TRBV12-3 or TRBV12-4 and TRBJ1-2; tentative D call: TRBD1 (5 bases). The CDR3 totals 15 residues. Trimming removed 6 bases from V and 4 bases from J, with 18 bases in between. Here the CDR3 DNA reads TGTGCCAGCAGCTTTACGGGTCGGGGCCCCTATGGCTACACCTTC. It translates to CASSFTGRGPYGYTF.

This clonotype came up many times. The V gene is TRBV5-1, the J gene TRBJ2-7; unclear D gene. CDR1 and CDR2 from the germline V gene are SGHRS and YFSETQ. The CDR3 is made up of 16 amino acids. V was shortened by 0 bases and J by 0 bases, with 13 bases between the two germline ends. This chain's CDR3 is CASSLAPTPSSYEQYF. In DNA form, the CDR3 reads TGCGCCAGCAGCTTGGCCCCGACACCGAGCTCCTACGAGCAGTACTTC.

In its sample, this clonotype was seen once. This may be a read error, as it is one base from a much larger clone. The rearrangement links TRBV30 to TRBJ1-6; no clear D. Germline assignment: CDR1 GTSNPN and CDR2 SVGIG (reference sequence). This CDR3 spans 15 amino acids. CDR3 nucleotides: TGTGCCTGGATGGCGGGGAGCTCCTATAAGTCACCCCTCCACTTT. Its translation: CAWMAGSSYKSPLHF.

This clonotype was counted ten times or more. The chain employs TRBV14 and TRBJ2-1, with TRBD2 matching 11 bases. This CDR3 has 16 residues. The V segment lost 2 bases and the J segment 1 base; nucleotides outside the gene matches: 1. Germline CDR1 and CDR2: SGHDN and FVKESK. CDR3 bases: TGTGCCAGCAGCCAACTAGCGGGGGGATCCTACAATGAGCAGTTCTTC. Translation gives CASSQLAGGSYNEQFF.

Points on this clonotype: The junction and the germline gene differ at one end; a read error may be behind it. V usage is TRBV5-4 and J usage is TRBJ1-1; possible D gene TRBD1, 6 bases. In germline, CDR1 is SGHNT, CDR2 YYREEE (reference sequence). This CDR3 has 17 residues. The CDR3 DNA sequence: TGTGCCAGCAGCTTAGGGGGGGGCAGGATAATGAACACTGATGCTTTCTTT. This gives the protein CASSLGGGRIMNTDAFF.

Ten or more counts support this clonotype. The V gene is TRBV6-5, the J gene TRBJ2-7; TRBD2 agrees at 8 bases. V gave up 2 bases and J gave up 5 bases; unmatched junction bases: 8. CDR3 size: 15 residues. The germline gives CDR1 MNHEY, CDR2 SVGAGI. CDR3 nucleotides: TGTGCCAGCAGTTACAGGGGACTAGGAGTACACGAGCAGTACTTC. Amino acids: CASSYRGLGVHEQYF.

This clonotype was seen many times. The gene calls are TRBV27 and TRBJ1-6; D call uncertain. This CDR3 region has 12 residues. Germline CDR1 is MNHEY and CDR2 is SMNVEV (reference sequence). V was clipped by 6 bases and J by 6 bases, with 6 bases between them. The DNA of the CDR3 is TGTGCCAGCAGGGAAACTAATTCACCCCTCCACTTT. This codes for CASRETNSPLHF.

This clonotype was seen many times. The CDR3 region is CASSFGTGRHEKLFF. The CDR3 nucleotides are TGTGCCAGCAGTTTTGGGACAGGGCGGCATGAAAAACTGTTTTTT. This chain links TRBV7-2 with TRBJ1-4, with 9 positions matching TRBD1. Germline CDR1 and CDR2: SGHTA and FQGNSA. The CDR3 has 15 residues. The trim removed 6 bases at V and 6 bases at J, leaving 8 bases unmatched.

The sample holds many counts of this clonotype. The CDR3 DNA reads as TGTGCCTGGAGTGTATACTGGGGCGAGACCCAGTACTTC. Translating it yields CAWSVYWGETQYF. This chain uses TRBV30 with TRBJ2-5, with a tentative D call TRBD1 (5 bases). Looked up from germline, CDR1 is GTSNPN and CDR2 is SVGIG (reference sequence). This CDR3 has 13 residues. V was cut by 0 bases and J by 5 bases, with 10 bases left in between.

The CDR3 DNA reads TGTGCCAGCAGCGGCCGTACTGGTGCTGGAGCTTTCTTT. Residues: CASSGRTGAGAFF. The rearrangement uses TRBV2 and TRBJ1-1; the D is unclear. The CDR3 spans 13 residues. Trimming pared 6 bases from V and 10 bases from J, leaving 18 bases between. Per the germline V gene, CDR1 is SNHLY and CDR2 is FYNNEI.

In DNA form, the CDR3 reads TGTGCCAGTCCCGACAGTAACTATGGCTACACCTTC. Protein: CASPDSNYGYTF. The J gene is TRBJ1-2, the V gene TRBV5-4, with a tentative D call TRBD1 (5 bases). The V gene lost 8 bases and the J gene lost 1 base, with 9 bases spanning the gap. This CDR3 region has 12 residues. The germline V gene encodes CDR1 SGHNT and CDR2 YYREEE (reference sequence). The full variable domain, with the rest looked up from reference TRBV5-4 and TRBJ1-2, is ETGVTQSPTHLIKTRGQQVTLRCSSQSGHNTVSWYQQALGQGPQFIFQYYREEENGRGNFPPRFSGLQFPNYSSELNVNALELDDSALYLCASPDSNYGYTFGSGTRLTVV.

This clonotype was seen a few times. The chain recombines TRBV6-2 or TRBV6-3 with TRBJ2-7; a weak D match, TRBD2 (5 bases). Germline loops: CDR1 MNHEY, CDR2 SVGEGT. This CDR3 has 16 residues. With 4 bases removed from V and 0 bases from J, the gap between germline ends came to 16 bases. The CDR3 loop reads CASSSLGADSSYEQYF. Here the CDR3 DNA reads TGTGCCAGCAGTTCCCTTGGAGCGGATAGCTCCTACGAGCAGTACTTC.

This clonotype was observed a handful of times. The rearrangement links TRBV7-8 to TRBJ1-5; no reliable D call. The CDR3 covers 12 residues. Germline V gene sequence: CDR1 SGHVS, CDR2 FQNEAQ. V shed 6 bases and J shed 8 bases, with 11 bases lying between them. CDR3 nucleotide sequence: TGTGCCAGCAGTTCGAGAGGCGAGCCCCAGCATTTT. It translates to CASSSRGEPQHF.

The V gene is TRBV7-9, the J gene TRBJ1-2; D is unresolved. Between the trimmed V and J ends, which lost 5 bases and 1 base, there was a span of 23 bases. The CDR3 covers 18 residues. The germline V gene encodes CDR1 SEHNR and CDR2 FQNEAQ (reference sequence). CDR3 sequence: CASSPPATSDRFNYGYTF. The CDR3 coding sequence is TGTGCCAGCAGCCCACCCGCCACATCAGACCGATTTAACTATGGCTACACCTTC.

The V and J genes are TRBV25-1 and TRBJ2-1; weak D call: TRBD2 (5 bases). V was shortened by 4 bases and J by 9 bases, with 16 bases between the two germline ends. This CDR3 comprises 14 residues. Germline CDR1 is MGHDK and CDR2 is SYGVNS. The CDR3 nucleotides read TGTGCCAGCAGTGGATCGAAACTAGGCGCTGAGCAGTTCTTC. As protein: CASSGSKLGAEQFF.

This clonotype came up many times. The V and J genes are TRBV6-1 and TRBJ2-3; the D is unclear. This CDR3 comprises 13 residues. V dropped 5 bases and J dropped 2 bases, with 8 bases sitting between them. Germline values: CDR1 MNHNS, CDR2 SASEGT. The CDR3 region has the DNA TGTGCCAGCAGTCGACAAAACACAGATACGCAGTATTTT. Residues: CASSRQNTDTQYF.

Concerning this clonotype: An end of the junction does not agree with germline; a read error may underlie this. The genes are TRBV5-1 and TRBJ2-5; D ambiguous. Per the germline V gene, CDR1 is SGHRS and CDR2 is YFSETQ. CDR3 length: 13 residues. The CDR3 DNA reads as TGCGCCAGCAGGGGCGTGTACCAACAGACCCAGTACTTC. Translating gives CASRGVYQQTQYF.

The chain recombines TRBV20-1 with TRBJ2-3, with TRBD2 matching 16 bases. The V segment lost 6 bases and the J segment 6 bases; nucleotides outside the gene matches: 15. Germline V CDR1 and CDR2: DFQATT, SNEGSKA (reference sequence). This CDR3 contains 18 residues. In DNA form, the CDR3 reads TGCAGTGCCAACTCGCTCTATGGGACTAGCGGGAGGGGGGATACGCAGTATTTT. Protein product: CSANSLYGTSGRGDTQYF.

The chain links TRBV2 to TRBJ2-1, with 8 bases fitting TRBD2. This CDR3 has 16 amino acids. V was pared by 6 bases and J by 6 bases, with 13 bases of the junction left unmatched. Germline CDR1 and CDR2: SNHLY and FYNNEI. CDR3 region: CASSPSVTGGTNEQFF. CDR3 bases: TGTGCCAGCAGCCCTTCAGTGACGGGAGGGACCAATGAGCAGTTCTTC.

V usage is TRBV7-9 and J usage is TRBJ1-5; D may be TRBD1 (6 bases). The germline V and J ends were trimmed by 4 bases and 0 bases, with 10 bases remaining between them. This CDR3 comprises 15 residues. Germline CDR1 is SEHNR and CDR2 is FQNEAQ (reference sequence). In DNA form, the CDR3 reads TGTGCCAGCAGCTCCACAGGGTATAGCAATCAGCCCCAGCATTTT. Amino acid sequence: CASSSTGYSNQPQHF.

The chain couples TRBV5-1 to TRBJ2-3, with 12 bases identical to TRBD2. The CDR3 contains 19 residues. In germline, CDR1 is SGHRS, CDR2 YFSETQ. V gave up 3 bases and J gave up 5 bases; unmatched junction bases: 16. The CDR3 protein is CASSYRTSGEHYSKDTQYF. In DNA form, the CDR3 reads TGCGCCAGCAGCTACAGGACTAGCGGGGAACACTATTCAAAAGATACGCAGTATTTT.

This clonotype was counted many times. The chain links TRBV19 to TRBJ2-3, with a tentative D call TRBD2 (6 bases). Trimming took off 3 bases at V and 6 bases at J, with 10 bases between the two ends. Germline CDR1 LNHDA, CDR2 SQIVND (reference sequence). CDR3 length: 13 residues. As DNA, the CDR3 is TGTGCCAGTAGTATCGGCCGGGGGGATACGCAGTATTTT. Translated: CASSIGRGDTQYF.

A note on this clonotype: A much larger clone differs by one base, so this may be a read error. This rearrangement joins TRBV6-5 to TRBJ1-2, with 7 nucleotides matching TRBD1. The CDR3 extends over 14 amino acids. V lost 4 bases and J lost 6; bases outside the gene matches: 8. In germline, CDR1 is MNHEY, CDR2 SVGAGI. CDR3 sequence (DNA): TGTGCCAGCAGTTTTTTGGACAGGCGCCATGGCTACACCTTC. This gives the protein CASSFLDRRHGYTF.

The CDR3 region is CASSLFRAKSDGYTF. The CDR3 nucleotides are TGTGCCAGCAGTTTGTTCAGGGCGAAGTCTGATGGCTACACCTTC. The chain has TRBV2 and TRBJ1-2; a weak D match, TRBD1 (5 bases). CDR3 size: 15 residues. From germline, CDR1 is SNHLY and CDR2 FYNNEI. V was trimmed by 5 bases and J by 6 bases, leaving 19 bases between them. The whole variable domain, remainder taken from reference TRBV2 and TRBJ1-2, is EPEVTQTPSHQVTQMGQEVILRCVPISNHLYFYWYRQILGQKVEFLVSFYNNEISEKSEIFDDQFSVERPDGSNFTLKIRSTKLEDSAMYFCASSLFRAKSDGYTFGSGTRLTVV.

A word on this clonotype: A read error may be the cause here, since a much bigger clone is one base away. The V call is TRBV5-1, the J call TRBJ2-2; a possible D gene is TRBD2 (5 bases). CDR1 is SGHRS, CDR2 YFSETQ, per germline. The CDR3 is 15 amino acids. The CDR3 loop reads CAGSLAAGNTGELFF. The DNA of the CDR3 is TGCGCCGGCAGCTTGGCCGCGGGTAACACCGGGGAGCTGTTTTTT.